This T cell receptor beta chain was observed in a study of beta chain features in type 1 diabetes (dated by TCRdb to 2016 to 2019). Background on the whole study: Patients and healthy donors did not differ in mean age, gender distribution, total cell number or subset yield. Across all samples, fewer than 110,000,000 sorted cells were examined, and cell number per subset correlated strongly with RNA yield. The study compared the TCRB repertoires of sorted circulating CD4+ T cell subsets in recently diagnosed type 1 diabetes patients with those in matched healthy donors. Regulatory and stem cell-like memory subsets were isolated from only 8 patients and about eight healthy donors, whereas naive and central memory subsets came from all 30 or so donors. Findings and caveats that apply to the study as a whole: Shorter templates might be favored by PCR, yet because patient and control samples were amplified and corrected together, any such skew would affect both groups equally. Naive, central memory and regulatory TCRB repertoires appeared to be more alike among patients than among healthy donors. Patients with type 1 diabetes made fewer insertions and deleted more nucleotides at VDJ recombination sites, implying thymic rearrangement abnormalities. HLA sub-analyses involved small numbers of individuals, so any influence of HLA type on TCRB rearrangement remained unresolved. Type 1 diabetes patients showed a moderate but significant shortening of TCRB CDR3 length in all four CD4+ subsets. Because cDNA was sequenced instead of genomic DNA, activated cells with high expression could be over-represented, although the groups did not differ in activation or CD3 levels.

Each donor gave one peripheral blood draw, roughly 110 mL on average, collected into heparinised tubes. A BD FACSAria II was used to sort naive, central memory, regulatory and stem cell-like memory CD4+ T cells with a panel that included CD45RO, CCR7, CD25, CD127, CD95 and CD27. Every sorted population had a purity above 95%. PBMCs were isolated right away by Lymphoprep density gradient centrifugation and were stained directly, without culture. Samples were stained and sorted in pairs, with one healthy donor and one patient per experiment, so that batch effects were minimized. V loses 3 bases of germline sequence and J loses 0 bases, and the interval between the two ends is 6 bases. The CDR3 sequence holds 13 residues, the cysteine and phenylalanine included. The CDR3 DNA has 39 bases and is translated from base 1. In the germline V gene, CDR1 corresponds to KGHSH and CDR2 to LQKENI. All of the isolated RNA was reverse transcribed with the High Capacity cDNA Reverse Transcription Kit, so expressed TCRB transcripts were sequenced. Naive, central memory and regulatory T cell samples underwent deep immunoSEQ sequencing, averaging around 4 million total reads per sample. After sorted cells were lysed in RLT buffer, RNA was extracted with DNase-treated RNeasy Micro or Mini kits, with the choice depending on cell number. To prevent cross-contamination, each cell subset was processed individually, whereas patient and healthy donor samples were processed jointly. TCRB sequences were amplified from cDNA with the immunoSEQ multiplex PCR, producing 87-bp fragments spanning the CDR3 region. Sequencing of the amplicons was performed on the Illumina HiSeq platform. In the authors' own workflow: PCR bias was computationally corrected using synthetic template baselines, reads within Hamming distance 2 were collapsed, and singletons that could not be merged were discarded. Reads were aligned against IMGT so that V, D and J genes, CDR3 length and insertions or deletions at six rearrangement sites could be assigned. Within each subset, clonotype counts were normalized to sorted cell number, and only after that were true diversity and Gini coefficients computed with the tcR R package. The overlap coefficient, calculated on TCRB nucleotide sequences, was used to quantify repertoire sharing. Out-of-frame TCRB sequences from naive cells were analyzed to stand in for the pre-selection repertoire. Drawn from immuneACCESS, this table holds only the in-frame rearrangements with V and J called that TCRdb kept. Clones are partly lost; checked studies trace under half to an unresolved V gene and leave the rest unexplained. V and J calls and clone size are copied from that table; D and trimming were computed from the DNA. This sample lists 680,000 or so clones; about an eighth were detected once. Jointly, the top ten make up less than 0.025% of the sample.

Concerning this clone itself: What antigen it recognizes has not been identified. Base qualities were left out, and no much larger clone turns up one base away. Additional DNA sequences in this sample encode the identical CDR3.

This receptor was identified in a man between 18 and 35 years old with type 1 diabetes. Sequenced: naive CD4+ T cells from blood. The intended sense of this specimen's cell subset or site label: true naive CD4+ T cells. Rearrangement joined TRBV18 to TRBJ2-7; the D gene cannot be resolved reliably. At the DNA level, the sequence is TGTGCCAGCTCACCGGGGTCCTCCTACGAGCAGTACTTC. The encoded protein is CASSPGSSYEQYF.